A single sample gave rise to the 22 T cell receptor beta chains below, sequenced in a study of beta chain features in type 1 diabetes. Sequenced material consisted of expressed TCRB transcripts (all of the isolated RNA was reverse transcribed). Sequencing used immunoSEQ multiplex PCR; TCRdb keeps in-frame clones, though not all of them. The data hold roughly 130,000 clones, with just over 9% observed a single time. Sequencing was carried out using central memory CD4+ T cells from blood. The receptors originated from a man younger than 35 in good health.

The chain recombines TRBV4-3 with TRBJ2-5; TRBD1 matches at 9 bases. The germline V gene encodes CDR1 LGHNA and CDR2 YSLEER. The V and J ends lost 1 base and 3 bases, in that order; junction bases with no gene match: 0. The length of the CDR3 is 14 residues. In DNA form, the CDR3 reads TGCGCCAGCAGCCAAGGACAGGGGGAAGAGACCCAGTACTTC. This gives the protein CASSQGQGEETQYF.

The chain employs TRBV9 and TRBJ2-5; 10 nucleotides align to TRBD2. This CDR3 contains 16 residues. Germline lookup yields CDR1 SGDLS and CDR2 YYNGEE. The trim removed 3 bases at V and 7 bases at J, leaving 12 bases unmatched. CDR3 nucleotide sequence: TGTGCCAGCAGCGAGAATAGCGGGGGGCCCCAGGGGACCCAGTACTTC. As protein: CASSENSGGPQGTQYF.

The chain combines TRBV6-5 with TRBJ1-2; 9 positions agree with TRBD1. J gave up 7 bases and V 2 bases, and 5 bases lay outside the gene matches. Germline V gives CDR1 MNHEY, CDR2 SVGAGI. The CDR3 sequence is 14 residues long. CDR3 nucleotide sequence: TGTGCCAGCAGTTACACAGGGGGCGCAGGTGGCTACACCTTC. This sequence encodes CASSYTGGAGGYTF.

This chain links TRBV6-5 with TRBJ2-5; D ambiguous. The V gene lost 10 bases and the J gene lost 1 base, with 13 bases spanning the gap. Germline lookup yields CDR1 MNHEY and CDR2 SVGAGI. The CDR3 extends over 13 amino acids. The CDR3 nucleotides are TGTGCCATCCCGGTAGGAGCCCAAGAGACCCAGTACTTC. This encodes CAIPVGAQETQYF.

V is TRBV7-2 and J is TRBJ2-1, with 10 bases lining up with TRBD2. Trimming cost V 0 bases and J 7 bases; bases outside gene matches: 3. The CDR3 has 15 residues. From germline, CDR1 is SGHTA and CDR2 FQGNSA. The CDR3: CASSLASGGLNEQFF. CDR3 coding DNA: TGTGCCAGCAGCTTAGCTAGCGGGGGGTTAAATGAGCAGTTCTTC.

This clone showed up just a few times. This sequence joins TRBV6-5 and TRBJ2-3; 10 bases map to TRBD2. The V gene's germline CDR1 is MNHEY and CDR2 SVGAGI. The CDR3 consists of 15 residues. V was clipped by 6 bases and J by 3 bases; unmatched bases: 6. CDR3 protein: CASSRAGGPTDTQYF. The CDR3 DNA is TGTGCCAGCAGCCGAGCGGGGGGGCCGACAGATACGCAGTATTTT.

This clone was seen a handful of times. This chain uses TRBV5-1 with TRBJ1-4, with unresolved D. The V end lost 0 bases, the J end lost 2 bases, and 11 bases lay between the germline ends. Germline V CDR1 and CDR2: SGHRS, YFSETQ. This CDR3 comprises 16 residues. The CDR3 region is CASSLAVGRTNEKLFF. CDR3 sequence (DNA): TGCGCCAGCAGCTTGGCCGTAGGCAGGACTAATGAAAAACTGTTTTTT.

Only one count was recorded for this clone. The CDR3 is CASSLDSGGDTQYF. As DNA, the CDR3 is TGCGCCAGCAGCTTGGACTCGGGGGGTGATACGCAGTATTTT. The chain couples TRBV5-1 to TRBJ2-3; 7 bases are shared with TRBD2. V lost 0 bases, J lost 6 bases, and 4 bases stayed unmatched. The CDR3 extends over 14 amino acids. Germline loops: CDR1 SGHRS, CDR2 YFSETQ. The full variable domain, in which reference TRBV5-1 and TRBJ2-3 provide the parts outside the CDR3, is KAGVTQTPRYLIKTRGQQVTLSCSPISGHRSVSWYQQTPGQGLQFLFEYFSETQRNKGNFPGRFSGRQFSNSRSEMNVSTLELGDSALYLCASSLDSGGDTQYFGPGTRLTVL.

The V gene is TRBV30, the J gene TRBJ2-5, with D possibly being TRBD2 (6 bases). CDR1 GTSNPN and CDR2 SVGIG come from the germline V gene (reference sequence). V lost 4 bases to trimming and J lost 2 bases, with 11 bases between them. The CDR3 loop spans 13 amino acids. The CDR3 nucleotides are TGTGCCTGGAACCGGGACTTACAAGAGACCCAGTACTTC. This translates into CAWNRDLQETQYF.

This clone was counted a few times. The chain joins TRBV2 to TRBJ2-7; TRBD2 might be the D (6 bases). The CDR3 has 13 residues. V dropped 0 bases and J dropped 6 bases, with 9 bases sitting between them. Germline CDR1 is SNHLY and CDR2 is FYNNEI. CDR3 bases: TGTGCCAGCAGTGAAGCAAGGGGACTCGAGCAGTACTTC. It specifies CASSEARGLEQYF.

This clone was observed a handful of times. The chain uses TRBV27 and TRBJ1-3; 7 bases line up with TRBD1. The CDR3 totals 16 residues. V gave up 0 bases and J gave up 4 bases; unmatched junction bases: 6. The V gene's germline CDR1 is MNHEY and CDR2 SMNVEV (reference sequence). As DNA, the CDR3 is TGTGCCAGCAGTTTATCGGGACAGCGAAACGGAAACACCATATATTTT. This codes for CASSLSGQRNGNTIYF.

This clone was seen only a few times. This CDR3 is also generated by other DNA sequences in the sample. The chain carries TRBV2 and TRBJ2-3; D call uncertain. Germline-derived CDR1 and CDR2 are SNHLY and FYNNEI. The CDR3 length is 12 residues. V lost 5 bases, J lost 2 bases, and 5 bases lay in between. The CDR3 region has the DNA TGTGCCAGCAGTTCCAACACAGATACGCAGTATTTT. Translation gives CASSSNTDTQYF.

The chain carries TRBV11-2 and TRBJ1-2; D possibly corresponds to TRBD1 (5 bases). V was clipped by 5 bases and J by 8 bases, with 15 bases between them. This CDR3 spans 13 amino acids. CDR1 and CDR2 from the germline V gene are SGHAT and FQNNGV. CDR3 sequence (DNA): TGTGCCAGCAGCAGACCCCAGGGTTCCGGCTACACCTTC. Its translation is CASSRPQGSGYTF.

The sample holds a few counts of this clone. This rearrangement joins TRBV7-2 to TRBJ2-7; TRBD1 is a possible D gene (5 bases). Germline-derived CDR1 and CDR2 are SGHTA and FQGNSA. This CDR3 region has 15 residues. V lost 1 base, J lost 2 bases, and 12 bases lay in between. The DNA for the CDR3 is TGTGCCAGCAGCTTAGTTTCACAGGACCCCTACGAGCAGTACTTC. Its protein product is CASSLVSQDPYEQYF. Looking up the rest from reference TRBV7-2 and TRBJ2-7 gives the full variable domain: GAGVSQSPSNKVTEKGKDVELRCDPISGHTALYWYRQSLGQGLEFLIYFQGNSAPDKSGLPSDRFSAERTGGSVSTLTIQRTQQEDSAVYLCASSLVSQDPYEQYFGPGTRLTVT.

The V and J genes are TRBV7-2 and TRBJ2-3; D remains ambiguous. Germline CDR1 reads SGHTA; CDR2 reads FQGNSA. The V end lost 5 bases, the J end lost 9 bases, and 15 bases lay between the germline ends. CDR3 size: 13 residues. For the CDR3, the DNA is TGTGCCAGCAGCCCGCGCCGAAGTGAAACGCAGTATTTT. This gives the protein CASSPRRSETQYF.

This clone was picked up a small number of times. The chain is built from TRBV7-8 and TRBJ2-7, with TRBD1 matching over 8 bases. The CDR3 covers 13 residues. Germline loops: CDR1 SGHVS, CDR2 FQNEAQ. J lost 6 bases, V lost 2 bases, and 3 bases had no gene match. The CDR3 protein is CASSLQGASEQYF. The CDR3 region has the DNA TGTGCCAGCAGCTTACAGGGGGCTAGCGAGCAGTACTTC.

The chain employs TRBV4-3 and TRBJ1-5; D ambiguous. Trimming removed 4 bases at V and 5 bases at J, with 9 bases between. The CDR3 loop spans 13 amino acids. Germline V gene lookup returns CDR1 LGHNA and CDR2 YSLEER. The CDR3 spells CASSLKLDQPQHF. CDR3 sequence (DNA): TGCGCCAGCAGCCTCAAGCTGGATCAGCCCCAGCATTTT.

The V call is TRBV6-5, the J call TRBJ1-2; weak D call: TRBD1 (6 bases). This CDR3 has 15 amino acids. CDR1 and CDR2 from the germline V gene are MNHEY and SVGAGI. The germline V and J ends were trimmed by 8 bases and 8 bases, with 24 bases remaining between them. The CDR3 is CASARTIREGVGYTF. The CDR3 DNA is TGTGCCAGCGCTCGAACCATCAGGGAGGGGGTCGGCTACACCTTC.

The chain links TRBV4-1 to TRBJ1-2; 7 nucleotides line up with TRBD1. The J segment lost 5 bases and the V segment lost 1 base, leaving 7 bases of the junction unmatched. The V gene's germline CDR1 is MGHRA and CDR2 YSYEKL. CDR3 size: 15 residues. The CDR3 DNA follows: TGCGCCAGCAGCCAAGTCGAGACAGGGTATTATGGCTACACCTTC. Its translation: CASSQVETGYYGYTF.

This clone was seen a few times. V is TRBV5-4 and J is TRBJ2-7; D is undetermined. CDR1 is SGHNT, CDR2 YYREEE, per germline (reference sequence). Trimming removed 0 bases from V and 3 bases from J, with 13 bases in between. There are 15 residues in the CDR3. The CDR3 nucleotides are TGTGCCAGCAGCTTGGGAGACTCACGGAACTACGAGCAGTACTTC. Translating it yields CASSLGDSRNYEQYF.

The chain couples TRBV7-7 to TRBJ2-1, with 9 bases that match TRBD2. The CDR3 spans 15 residues. The germline V gene has CDR1 SSHAT and CDR2 FNYEAQ (reference sequence). The V gene end was trimmed by 8 bases and the J gene end by 3 bases; junction bases not matched to a gene: 8. The CDR3 coding sequence is TGTGCCAGCTTCGAGGCGGGGGGGCTCTACAATGAGCAGTTCTTC. It specifies CASFEAGGLYNEQFF.

A few counts support this clone. The chain employs TRBV6-1 and TRBJ2-3, with TRBD1 matching over 9 bases. The germline V gene has CDR1 MNHNS and CDR2 SASEGT. The CDR3 sequence is 15 residues long. The ends lost 8 bases at V and 5 bases at J; junction bases unmatched: 11. The CDR3 sequence is CASHSGQGEVDTQYF. For the CDR3, the DNA is TGTGCCAGCCATTCGGGACAGGGAGAAGTAGATACGCAGTATTTT.